This T cell receptor (beta chain) was sequenced for a study of blood T cells in healthy people across ages. General study points: Age brought a roughly linear fall in TCR beta diversity measured per million T cells.

Concerning this clonotype: As yet, its antigen is unknown.

Combining a sample-barcoded 5' primer with a J-beta primer mix, a second PCR ran for 7 to 11 cycles. Using its own MiXCR run on the 5' RACE reads, TCRdb lists one record per CDR3 protein. The sample lists over 500,000 distinct CDR3 sequences; roughly a quarter were seen once. Healthy Caucasian individuals from Russia aged roughly 6 to 95 were enrolled as donors. These data were also reused for a study on T cells of mothers and their children. That paper states: It was through the M1S primer of the second PCR that sample barcodes and 2-4 random nucleotides were added. An overlap that was slightly higher, though non-significant, was seen in related mother-child pairs versus unrelated pairs.

What was sequenced was blood. The TCR was taken from a boy aged 2 to 10 in good health.

CDR3 in DNA: TGCAGTGCTATAGAGGGGTCGGGCTACGAGCAGTACTTC. This translates into CSAIEGSGYEQYF. The rearrangement uses TRBV20-1 and TRBJ2-7, with D perhaps assigned TRBD1 or TRBD2 (5 bases each). CDR1 DFQATT and CDR2 SNEGSKA come from the germline V gene (reference sequence). Trimming cost V 4 bases and J 3 bases, with 13 bases left between them. This CDR3 has 13 amino acids.